The 20 T cell receptor beta chains below come from one sample, sequenced in a study of CXCR3-negative and CXCR3-positive naive CD8 T cells. UMI-labeled 5' RACE yielded the TRB cDNA libraries. TCRdb reanalyzed the 5' RACE reads, giving one entry per CDR3 protein sequence and no DNA. The specimen's table records fewer than 95,000 distinct CDR3 sequences. Material for sequencing was naive CXCR3- CD8+ T cells from blood. The subset: CD45RO-CCR7+CD27+CD95- naive CD8+ T cells lacking CXCR3 (TNR3-). These receptors came from a human donor in good health. Some clones in this sample may be carry-over from other donors' samples.

The rearrangement uses TRBV7-2 and TRBJ2-7; TCRdb's assignment of TRBD1 cannot be checked, as there is no DNA. The germline CDR1 and CDR2 sequences are SGHTA and FQGNSA. There are 14 residues in the CDR3. The CDR3 here is CASSFWDPSYEQYF.

The genes are TRBV28 and TRBJ1-3. The CDR3 extends over 13 amino acids. Per the germline V gene, CDR1 is MDHEN and CDR2 is SYDVKM. Here the CDR3 reads CASSFGSGNTIYF.

The chain recombines TRBV11-1 with TRBJ2-3; absent DNA, TCRdb's TRBD1 call cannot be checked. The germline CDR1 and CDR2 sequences are SGHAT and FQDESV (reference sequence). The CDR3 is 17 amino acids. The CDR3 sequence: CASSQNPTMSGTDTQYF.

The chain couples TRBV25-1 to TRBJ1-1. The CDR3 spans 14 residues. The V gene's germline CDR1 is MGHDK and CDR2 SYGVNS. CDR3 residues: CASSALLKNTEAFF.

The CDR3 protein is CASSQGVGTAYEQYF. The rearrangement links TRBV4-1 to TRBJ2-7; with no DNA, the TCRdb D assignment of TRBD1 cannot be verified. Looked up from germline, CDR1 is MGHRA and CDR2 is YSYEKL. The CDR3 spans 15 residues.

This clonotype is labeled medium-sized based on frequency. V gene TRBV4-1 combines with J gene TRBJ2-1; the TCRdb call, TRBD1, lacks DNA for checking. The CDR3 is made up of 14 amino acids. Germline CDR1 MGHRA, CDR2 YSYEKL. CDR3 sequence reads: CASSPSGGDPEQFF.

This chain links TRBV10-3 with TRBJ2-6; no DNA is available, so the TRBD2 call from TCRdb remains unchecked. The CDR3 has 17 residues. The germline gives CDR1 ENHRY, CDR2 SYGVKD. This CDR3 is CATRLGGALSGANVLTF.

This rearrangement joins TRBV29-1 to TRBJ2-1; with no DNA, the TCRdb D assignment of TRBD1 cannot be verified. Germline lookup yields CDR1 SQVTM and CDR2 ANQGSEA. The CDR3 sequence is 13 residues long. CDR3 sequence reads: CSVGQGDYNEQFF.

The chain joins TRBV21-1 to TRBJ1-5; TCRdb lists TRBD1, though no DNA is available to test this call. TRBV21-1 is a pseudogene locus. The CDR3 consists of 14 residues. The CDR3 here is CASSTGDTNQPQHF.

The chain carries TRBV10-3 and TRBJ1-1; TCRdb names TRBD1, which stays unverified in the absence of DNA. This CDR3 is built from 14 residues. CDR1 is ENHRY and CDR2 is SYGVKD in the germline V gene. The CDR3 region is CAISDGGASTEAFF.

The chain couples TRBV3-1 to TRBJ2-7; TCRdb reports TRBD1, a call that lacks DNA to check it against. The length of the CDR3 is 15 residues. Germline V gene lookup returns CDR1 LGHDT and CDR2 YNNKEL (reference sequence). The CDR3 spells CASSQEGTGYYEQYF.

V is TRBV7-3 and J is TRBJ2-1. Germline CDR1 is SGHTA and CDR2 is FQGTGA. The CDR3 length is 13 residues. CDR3 sequence reads: CASSLAGDNEQFF.

The chain carries TRBV29-1 and TRBJ2-2; without DNA, the TCRdb call of TRBD1 cannot be checked. This CDR3 spans 14 amino acids. Germline V gene sequence: CDR1 SQVTM, CDR2 ANQGSEA. CDR3 residues: CSVEEGPGSGELFF.

J is TRBJ2-1 and V is TRBV12-3 or TRBV12-4. CDR3 length equals 13 residues. The CDR3 region is CASSLEKGNEQFF.

V usage is TRBV5-1 and J usage is TRBJ1-2. The germline CDR1 and CDR2 sequences are SGHRS and YFSETQ. CDR3 length: 14 residues. CDR3 residues: CASSLEGGGYGYTF.

V is TRBV29-1 and J is TRBJ2-2. In germline, CDR1 is SQVTM, CDR2 ANQGSEA. The CDR3 extends over 11 amino acids. This chain's CDR3 is CSVPTSGELFF.

The chain recombines TRBV6-5 with TRBJ2-2; the TCRdb D gene call, TRBD1, has no DNA to confirm it. The length of the CDR3 is 15 residues. CDR1 MNHEY and CDR2 SVGAGI come from the germline V gene. CDR3 residues: CASSYVDRVTGELFF.

The V gene is TRBV15, the J gene TRBJ1-6. This CDR3 contains 14 residues. Germline V CDR1 and CDR2: LNHNV, YYDKDF (reference sequence). The CDR3 loop is CATSRDQRNSPLHF.

The V gene is TRBV5-1, the J gene TRBJ1-1; without DNA, the TCRdb call of TRBD1 cannot be checked. Germline V gives CDR1 SGHRS, CDR2 YFSETQ. This CDR3 comprises 14 residues. The CDR3 spells CASSFRGPNTEAFF.

The rearrangement links TRBV6-5 to TRBJ1-1. The V gene's germline CDR1 is MNHEY and CDR2 SVGAGI. The CDR3 is 14 residues long. The CDR3 protein is CASSTLYAATEAFF.